The source of this TCR beta chain is a study of cytomegalovirus exposure and HLA in healthy donors. Repertoires were generated with immunoSEQ multiplex PCR, while TCRdb's copy carries only in-frame clones and drops some. Of 80,000 to 100,000 clones listed, approximately 91% are singletons. With V trimmed by 7 bases and J by 5 bases, 8 bases remained unmatched. The V gene's germline CDR1 is MDHEN and CDR2 SYDVKM. This CDR3 is 15 amino acids long. The chain combines TRBV28 with TRBJ2-1; 10 bases match TRBD2. This TCR was recovered from a man aged 25 to 40 in good health and CMV-seronegative. Sequences were obtained from PBMCs. CDR3 loop: CASTKAGGPHNEQFF. DNA for the CDR3: TGTGCCAGCACCAAAGCGGGAGGGCCCCACAATGAGCAGTTCTTC.